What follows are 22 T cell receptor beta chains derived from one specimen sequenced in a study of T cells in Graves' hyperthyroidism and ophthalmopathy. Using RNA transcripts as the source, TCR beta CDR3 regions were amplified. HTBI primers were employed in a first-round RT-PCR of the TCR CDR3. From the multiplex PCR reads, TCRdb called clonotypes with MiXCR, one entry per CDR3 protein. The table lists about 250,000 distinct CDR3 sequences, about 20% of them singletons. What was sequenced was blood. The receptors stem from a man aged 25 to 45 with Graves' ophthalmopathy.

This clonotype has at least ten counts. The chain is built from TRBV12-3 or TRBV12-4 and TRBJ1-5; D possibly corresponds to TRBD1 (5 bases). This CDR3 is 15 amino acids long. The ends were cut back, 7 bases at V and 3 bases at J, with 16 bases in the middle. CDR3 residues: CASTLGGPFNQPQHF. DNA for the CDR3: TGTGCCAGCACCCTTGGGGGTCCTTTCAATCAGCCCCAGCATTTT.

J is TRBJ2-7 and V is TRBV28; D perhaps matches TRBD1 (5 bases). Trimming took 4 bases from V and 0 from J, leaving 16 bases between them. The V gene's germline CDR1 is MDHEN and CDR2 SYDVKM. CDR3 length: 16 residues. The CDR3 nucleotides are TGTGCCAGCAGTTCCCCCGGACACCAGAGCTCCTACGAGCAGTACTTC. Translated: CASSSPGHQSSYEQYF.

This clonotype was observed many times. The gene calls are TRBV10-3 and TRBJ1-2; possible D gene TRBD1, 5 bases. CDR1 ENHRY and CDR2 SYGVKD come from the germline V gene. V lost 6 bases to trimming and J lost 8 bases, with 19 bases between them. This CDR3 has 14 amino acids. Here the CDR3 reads CAISPQGRTGGYTF. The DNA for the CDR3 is TGTGCCATCAGCCCTCAGGGCAGGACTGGCGGCTACACCTTC.

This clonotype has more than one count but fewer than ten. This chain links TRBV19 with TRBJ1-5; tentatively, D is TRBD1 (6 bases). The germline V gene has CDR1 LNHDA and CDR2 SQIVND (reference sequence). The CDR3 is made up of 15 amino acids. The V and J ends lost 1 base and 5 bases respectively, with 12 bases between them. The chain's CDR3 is CASSIARTDHQPQHF. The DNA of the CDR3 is TGTGCCAGTAGTATAGCCCGGACAGACCATCAGCCCCAGCATTTT.

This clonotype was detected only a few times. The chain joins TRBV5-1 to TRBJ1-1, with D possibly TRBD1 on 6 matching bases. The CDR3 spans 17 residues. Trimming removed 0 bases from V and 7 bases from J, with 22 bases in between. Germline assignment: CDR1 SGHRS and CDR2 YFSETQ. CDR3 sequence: CASSLASGVSGPYEAFF. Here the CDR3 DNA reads TGCGCCAGCAGCTTGGCTTCAGGGGTAAGTGGGCCCTATGAAGCTTTCTTT.

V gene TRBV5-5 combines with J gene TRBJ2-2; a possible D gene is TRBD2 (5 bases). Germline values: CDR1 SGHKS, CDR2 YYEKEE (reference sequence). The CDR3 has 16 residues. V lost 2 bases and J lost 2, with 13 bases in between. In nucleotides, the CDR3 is TGTGCCAGCAGCTTCAGATCGGACTTCAACACCGGGGAGCTGTTTTTT. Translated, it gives CASSFRSDFNTGELFF.

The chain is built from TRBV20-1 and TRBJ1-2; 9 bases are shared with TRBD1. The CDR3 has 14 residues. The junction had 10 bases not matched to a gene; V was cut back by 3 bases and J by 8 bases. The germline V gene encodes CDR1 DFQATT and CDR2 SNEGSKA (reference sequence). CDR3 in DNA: TGCAGTGCTAGCTCTGACAGGGGGACGAGGGGCTACACCTTC. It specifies CSASSDRGTRGYTF.

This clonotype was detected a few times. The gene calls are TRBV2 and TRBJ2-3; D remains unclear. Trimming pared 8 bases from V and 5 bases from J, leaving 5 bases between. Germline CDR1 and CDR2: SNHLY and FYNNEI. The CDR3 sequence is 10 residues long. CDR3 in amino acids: CASSVDTQYF. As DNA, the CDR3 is TGTGCCAGCTCAGTAGATACGCAGTATTTT.

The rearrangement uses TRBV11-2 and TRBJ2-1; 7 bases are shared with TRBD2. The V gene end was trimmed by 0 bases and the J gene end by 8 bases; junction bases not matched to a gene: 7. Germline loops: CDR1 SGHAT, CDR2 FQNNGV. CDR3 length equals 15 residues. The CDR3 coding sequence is TGTGCCAGCAGCTTAGATCTCGGGGGGACCTATGAGCAGTTCTTC. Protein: CASSLDLGGTYEQFF.

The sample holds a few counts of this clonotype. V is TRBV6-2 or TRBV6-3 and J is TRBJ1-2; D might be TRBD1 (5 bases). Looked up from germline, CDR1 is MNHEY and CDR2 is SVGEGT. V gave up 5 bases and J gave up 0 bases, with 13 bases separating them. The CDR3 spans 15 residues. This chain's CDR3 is CASSPTRGSNYGYTF. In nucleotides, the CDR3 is TGTGCCAGCAGTCCTACAAGGGGATCTAACTATGGCTACACCTTC.

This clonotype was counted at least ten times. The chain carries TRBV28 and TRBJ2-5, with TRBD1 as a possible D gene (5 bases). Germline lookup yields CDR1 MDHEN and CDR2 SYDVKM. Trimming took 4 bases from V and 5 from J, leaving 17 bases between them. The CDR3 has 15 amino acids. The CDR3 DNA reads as TGTGCCAGCAGTTCTGGCCAGGGAAAGCCGGAGACCCAGTACTTC. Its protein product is CASSSGQGKPETQYF.

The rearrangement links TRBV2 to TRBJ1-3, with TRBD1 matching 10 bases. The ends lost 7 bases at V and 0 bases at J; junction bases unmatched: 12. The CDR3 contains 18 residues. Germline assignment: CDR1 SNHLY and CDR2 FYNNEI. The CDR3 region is CASNSGQGKTPSGNTIYF. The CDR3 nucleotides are TGTGCCAGCAACTCGGGACAGGGGAAAACTCCCTCTGGAAACACCATATATTTT.

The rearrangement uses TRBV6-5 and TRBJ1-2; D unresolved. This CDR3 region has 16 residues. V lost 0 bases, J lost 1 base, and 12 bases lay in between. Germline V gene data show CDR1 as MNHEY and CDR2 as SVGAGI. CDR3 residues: CASSYSGSSYNYGYTF. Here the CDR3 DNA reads TGTGCCAGCAGTTACTCGGGGTCCAGCTATAACTATGGCTACACCTTC.

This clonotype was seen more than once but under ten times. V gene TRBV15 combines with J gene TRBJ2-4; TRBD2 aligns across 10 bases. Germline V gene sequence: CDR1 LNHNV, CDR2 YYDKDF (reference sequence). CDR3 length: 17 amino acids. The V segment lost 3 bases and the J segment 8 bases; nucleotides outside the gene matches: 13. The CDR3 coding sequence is TGTGCCACCAGCAGTCCTAGCGGGAGTATGCCCGGGGACATTCAGTACTTC. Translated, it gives CATSSPSGSMPGDIQYF.

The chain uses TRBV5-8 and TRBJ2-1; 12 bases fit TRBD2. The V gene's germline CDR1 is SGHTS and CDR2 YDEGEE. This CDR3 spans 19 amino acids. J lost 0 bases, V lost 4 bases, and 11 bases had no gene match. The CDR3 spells CASSPLGLAGFSSYNEQFF. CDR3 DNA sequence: TGTGCCAGCAGCCCACTAGGACTAGCGGGATTTAGCTCCTACAATGAGCAGTTCTTC.

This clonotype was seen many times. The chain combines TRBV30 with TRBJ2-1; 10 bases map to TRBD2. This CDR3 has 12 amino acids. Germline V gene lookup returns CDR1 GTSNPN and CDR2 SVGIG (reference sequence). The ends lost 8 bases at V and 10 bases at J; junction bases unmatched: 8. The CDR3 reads CAAGLAAREQFF. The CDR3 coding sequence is TGTGCCGCCGGACTAGCGGCCCGGGAGCAGTTCTTC.

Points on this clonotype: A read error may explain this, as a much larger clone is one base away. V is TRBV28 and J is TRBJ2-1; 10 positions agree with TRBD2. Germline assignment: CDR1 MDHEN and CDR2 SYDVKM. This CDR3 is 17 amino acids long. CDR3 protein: CASSSLAGVKAYNEQLF. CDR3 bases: TGTGCCAGCAGTTCCCTAGCGGGAGTGAAAGCCTACAATGAGCAGCTCTTC.

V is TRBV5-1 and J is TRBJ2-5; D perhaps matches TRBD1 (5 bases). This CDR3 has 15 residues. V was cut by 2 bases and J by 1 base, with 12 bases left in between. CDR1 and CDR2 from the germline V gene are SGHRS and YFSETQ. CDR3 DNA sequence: TGCGCCAGCAGCTTAGGAAGGACATTCCAAGAGACCCAGTACTTC. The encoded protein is CASSLGRTFQETQYF.

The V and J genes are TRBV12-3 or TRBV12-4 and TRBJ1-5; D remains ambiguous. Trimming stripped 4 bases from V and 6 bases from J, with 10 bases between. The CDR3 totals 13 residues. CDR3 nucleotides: TGTGCCAGCAGTTATCGTAGTGCTCAGCCCCAGCATTTT. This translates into CASSYRSAQPQHF.

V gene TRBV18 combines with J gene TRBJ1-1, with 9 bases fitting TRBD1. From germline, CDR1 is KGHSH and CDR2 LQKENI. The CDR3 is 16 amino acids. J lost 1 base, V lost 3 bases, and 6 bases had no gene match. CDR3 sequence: CASSPPQGQGNTEAFF. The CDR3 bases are TGTGCCAGCTCACCCCCACAGGGACAGGGGAACACTGAAGCTTTCTTT.

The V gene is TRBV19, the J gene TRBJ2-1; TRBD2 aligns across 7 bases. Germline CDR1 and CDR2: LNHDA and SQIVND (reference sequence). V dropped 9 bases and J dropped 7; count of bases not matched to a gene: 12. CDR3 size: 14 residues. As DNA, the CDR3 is TGTGCCAGCATGGGAGTCGGCGGGAGTAATGAGCAGTTCTTC. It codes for CASMGVGGSNEQFF.

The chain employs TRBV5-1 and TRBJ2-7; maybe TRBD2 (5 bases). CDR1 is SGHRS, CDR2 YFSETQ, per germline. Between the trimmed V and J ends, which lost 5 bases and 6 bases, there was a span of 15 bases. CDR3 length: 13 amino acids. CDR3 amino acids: CASRLDQGGEQYF. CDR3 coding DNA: TGCGCCAGCAGGCTCGACCAAGGAGGCGAGCAGTACTTC.